The 22 T cell receptor beta chains below come from one sample, sequenced in a study of pediatric ulcerative colitis. Generated by immunoSEQ multiplex PCR, the TCRdb table keeps only in-frame clones and is missing some. The sample holds tens of thousands of clones; 73% are singletons and the top ten take 0.7% to 0.95%. One to two pinch biopsies were taken from the rectum during colonoscopy. Material for sequencing was gut tissue. Every receptor here comes from a boy aged 5-17 years with moderate ulcerative colitis.

The rearrangement links TRBV6-4 to TRBJ2-1; tentative D call: TRBD1 (6 bases). The CDR3 covers 13 residues. Trimming removed 4 bases at V and 5 bases at J, with 9 bases between. In germline, CDR1 is MRHNA, CDR2 SNTAGT. This CDR3 reads CASSAGTNNEQFF. CDR3 DNA: TGTGCCAGCAGTGCCGGGACAAACAATGAGCAGTTCTTC.

V usage is TRBV5-1 and J usage is TRBJ2-2; 11 bases agree with TRBD2. J lost 13 bases, V lost 5 bases, and 16 bases had no gene match. The CDR3 is 16 amino acids. Germline V gene data show CDR1 as SGHRS and CDR2 as YFSETQ. The CDR3 sequence: CASRELAGATPGRLFF. The DNA for the CDR3 is TGCGCCAGCAGGGAACTAGCGGGGGCGACTCCGGGGCGGCTGTTTTTT.

In its sample, this clone is medium-sized. The rearrangement joins TRBV7-2 to TRBJ2-3; D could derive from TRBD1 or TRBD2 (6 bases each). In germline, CDR1 is SGHTA, CDR2 FQGNSA. The CDR3 spans 16 residues. V lost 0 bases, J lost 0 bases, and 10 bases lay in between. The chain's CDR3 is CASSLAGGRSTDTQYF. The CDR3 DNA reads as TGTGCCAGCAGCTTAGCGGGGGGCCGAAGCACAGATACGCAGTATTTT. The full variable domain, completed using reference TRBV7-2 and TRBJ2-3, is GAGVSQSPSNKVTEKGKDVELRCDPISGHTALYWYRQSLGQGLEFLIYFQGNSAPDKSGLPSDRFSAERTGGSVSTLTIQRTQQEDSAVYLCASSLAGGRSTDTQYFGPGTRLTVL.

This clone has only a few counts. This sequence joins TRBV4-2 and TRBJ2-1; D possibly uses TRBD1 or TRBD2 (5 bases each). The ends were cut back, 0 bases at V and 11 bases at J, with 11 bases in the middle. Germline V gene data show CDR1 as LGHNA and CDR2 as YNFKEQ. This CDR3 is built from 13 residues. CDR3: CASSQDTGRKQFF. DNA of the CDR3: TGTGCCAGCAGCCAAGATACGGGGCGAAAGCAGTTCTTC.

This clone appeared a few times. The V and J genes are TRBV7-2 and TRBJ1-4; D not resolved. V lost 2 bases and J 7 bases, leaving 11 bases between the germline ends. CDR3 length equals 14 residues. Germline lookup yields CDR1 SGHTA and CDR2 FQGNSA. This CDR3 is CASSLQRRGEKLFF. The CDR3 DNA reads as TGTGCCAGCAGCTTACAGAGGCGGGGTGAAAAACTGTTTTTT. Variable domain in full (rest from reference TRBV7-2 and TRBJ1-4): GAGVSQSPSNKVTEKGKDVELRCDPISGHTALYWYRQSLGQGLEFLIYFQGNSAPDKSGLPSDRFSAERTGGSVSTLTIQRTQQEDSAVYLCASSLQRRGEKLFFGSGTQLSVL.

The chain couples TRBV12-5 to TRBJ1-4; D perhaps matches TRBD1 (5 bases). V was clipped by 4 bases and J by 0 bases, with 9 bases between them. Germline-derived CDR1 and CDR2 are LGHNT and FRNRAP. The CDR3 is 15 amino acids. CDR3 residues: CASGSDTTTNEKLFF. For the CDR3, the DNA is TGTGCTAGTGGTTCGGACACCACAACTAATGAAAAACTGTTTTTT.

V usage is TRBV19 and J usage is TRBJ2-7; no definite D call. Trimming took off 6 bases at V and 3 bases at J, with 12 bases between the two ends. The CDR3 runs 13 residues. The germline CDR1 and CDR2 sequences are LNHDA and SQIVND (reference sequence). The CDR3 spells CASSPGLNYEQYF. DNA for the CDR3: TGTGCCAGTAGCCCAGGCCTCAACTACGAGCAGTACTTC.

This clone was recorded once. The J gene is TRBJ2-2, the V gene TRBV7-6; D gene uncertain. The germline gives CDR1 SGHVS, CDR2 FNYEAQ. CDR3 length equals 16 residues. Trimming took off 0 bases at V and 1 base at J, with 9 bases between the two ends. CDR3 coding DNA: TGTGCCAGCAGCTTAGCCGCGACGGTGAACACCGGGGAGCTGTTTTTT. Encoded protein: CASSLAATVNTGELFF.

The V gene is TRBV6-5, the J gene TRBJ2-3; 8 positions agree with TRBD2. The CDR3 runs 15 residues. Germline V gene lookup returns CDR1 MNHEY and CDR2 SVGAGI. J lost 2 bases, V lost 8 bases, and 9 bases had no gene match. CDR3: CASGSLADFTDTQYF. CDR3 nucleotide sequence: TGTGCCAGCGGCTCACTAGCGGATTTCACAGATACGCAGTATTTT.

The chain is built from TRBV10-3 and TRBJ1-1, with TRBD1 matching over 12 bases. CDR1 is ENHRY and CDR2 is SYGVKD in the germline V gene. V shed 6 bases and J 1 base; nucleotides not matched to a gene: 6. The CDR3 loop spans 16 amino acids. The CDR3 nucleotides read TGTGCCATCAGCACCGTGGGACAGGGGGCGAACACTGAAGCTTTCTTT. This codes for CAISTVGQGANTEAFF.

This clone has more than one count but fewer than ten. The chain recombines TRBV5-1 with TRBJ1-5; no reliable D call. CDR1 SGHRS and CDR2 YFSETQ come from the germline V gene. The CDR3 loop spans 13 amino acids. V dropped 1 base and J dropped 2 bases, with 4 bases sitting between them. For the CDR3, the DNA is TGCGCCAGCAGCTTGCTTGGCAATCAGCCCCAGCATTTT. Its translation is CASSLLGNQPQHF.

The V call is TRBV25-1, the J call TRBJ2-5, with 9 bases aligning to TRBD1. The CDR3 runs 16 residues. Germline CDR1 MGHDK, CDR2 SYGVNS. Trimming removed 4 bases from V and 2 bases from J; junction bases left unmatched: 8. The CDR3 loop reads CASSVGTGWAQETQYF. CDR3 DNA: TGTGCCAGCAGTGTTGGGACAGGGTGGGCACAAGAGACCCAGTACTTC.

The chain links TRBV2 to TRBJ2-1, with unresolved D. This CDR3 comprises 10 residues. Looked up from germline, CDR1 is SNHLY and CDR2 is FYNNEI. V was cut by 6 bases and J by 7 bases, with 4 bases left in between. The chain's CDR3 is CASRVNEQFF. The CDR3 DNA reads TGTGCCAGCAGGGTAAATGAGCAGTTCTTC.

This clone was detected once. The V call is TRBV5-1, the J call TRBJ2-1, with D perhaps assigned TRBD1 or TRBD2 (5 bases each). Trimming left V 7 bases short and J 8 bases short, with 22 bases between. The CDR3 has 15 amino acids. Germline CDR1 SGHRS, CDR2 YFSETQ. DNA of the CDR3: TGCGCCAGCCGGGACGGTACATCCAATTCGCATGAGCAGTTCTTC. This translates into CASRDGTSNSHEQFF.

This chain links TRBV5-1 with TRBJ2-1; tentatively, D is TRBD1 (5 bases). V was cut by 2 bases and J by 2 bases, with 8 bases left in between. Looked up from germline, CDR1 is SGHRS and CDR2 is YFSETQ. The CDR3 has 14 amino acids. CDR3: CASSLQDAYNEQFF. DNA of the CDR3: TGCGCCAGCAGCTTACAGGATGCCTACAATGAGCAGTTCTTC.

The chain employs TRBV5-6 and TRBJ2-7; the D is unclear. With 3 bases removed from V and 3 bases from J, the gap between germline ends came to 4 bases. This CDR3 has 11 residues. Per the germline V gene, CDR1 is SGHDT and CDR2 is YYEEEE. The CDR3 spells CASSYNYEQYF. The CDR3 coding sequence is TGTGCCAGCAGCTACAACTACGAGCAGTACTTC.

This clone is classed as medium-sized. The CDR3 bases are TGTGCCAGCAGCTTGCCCGAGGGACAGGGGATGTATGGCTACACCTTC. Translation: CASSLPEGQGMYGYTF. V usage is TRBV5-4 and J usage is TRBJ1-2; 10 positions agree with TRBD1. The germline CDR1 and CDR2 sequences are SGHNT and YYREEE (reference sequence). This CDR3 contains 16 residues. V was clipped by 1 base and J by 5 bases; unmatched bases: 8.

V is TRBV6-1 and J is TRBJ2-7; 8 bases fit TRBD1. The V segment lost 3 bases and the J segment 11 bases; nucleotides outside the gene matches: 6. CDR1 is MNHNS and CDR2 is SASEGT in the germline V gene. The CDR3 consists of 12 residues. The CDR3 loop reads CASSDGTGREYF. Here the CDR3 DNA reads TGTGCCAGCAGTGATGGGACAGGAAGGGAGTACTTC.

This sequence joins TRBV5-1 and TRBJ2-5, with D uncertain. Trimming took off 1 base at V and 2 bases at J, with 24 bases between the two ends. The CDR3 sequence is 19 residues long. Germline V gene sequence: CDR1 SGHRS, CDR2 YFSETQ. The CDR3 DNA reads TGCGCCAGCAGCTTGCAATGGTACACTCAGATACCGAATCAAGAGACCCAGTACTTC. The encoded protein is CASSLQWYTQIPNQETQYF. The whole variable domain, remainder taken from reference TRBV5-1 and TRBJ2-5, is KAGVTQTPRYLIKTRGQQVTLSCSPISGHRSVSWYQQTPGQGLQFLFEYFSETQRNKGNFPGRFSGRQFSNSRSEMNVSTLELGDSALYLCASSLQWYTQIPNQETQYFGPGTRLLVL.

The chain joins TRBV18 to TRBJ1-5; possible D gene TRBD1, 6 bases. The V gene's germline CDR1 is KGHSH and CDR2 LQKENI. The CDR3 covers 15 residues. Trimming left V 4 bases short and J 3 bases short, with 13 bases between. The CDR3 region has the DNA TGTGCCAGCTCACTGACAGGTCCCGCCAATCAGCCCCAGCATTTT. Protein sequence: CASSLTGPANQPQHF.

A few counts support this clone. The V and J genes are TRBV27 and TRBJ2-2; TRBD2 is a possible D gene (6 bases). V lost 8 bases, J lost 0 bases, and 10 bases lay in between. Germline CDR1 reads MNHEY; CDR2 reads SMNVEV (reference sequence). The CDR3 extends over 14 amino acids. The CDR3 DNA reads as TGTGCCAGCCGGGACTTCCCGAACACCGGGGAGCTGTTTTTT. This gives the protein CASRDFPNTGELFF.

The rearrangement uses TRBV28 and TRBJ1-5, with 8 bases lining up with TRBD1. J was trimmed by 5 bases and V by 4 bases; bases with no gene match: 7. The CDR3 sequence is 15 residues long. Germline assignment: CDR1 MDHEN and CDR2 SYDVKM. CDR3 region: CASSSAGGGYQPQHF. CDR3 in DNA: TGTGCCAGCAGTTCGGCAGGGGGCGGATATCAGCCCCAGCATTTT. Using reference TRBV28 and TRBJ1-5 for the parts outside the CDR3, the full variable domain is DVKVTQSSRYLVKRTGEKVFLECVQDMDHENMFWYRQDPGLGLRLIYFSYDVKMKEKGDIPEGYSVSREKKERFSLILESASTNQTSMYLCASSSAGGGYQPQHFGDGTRLSIL.